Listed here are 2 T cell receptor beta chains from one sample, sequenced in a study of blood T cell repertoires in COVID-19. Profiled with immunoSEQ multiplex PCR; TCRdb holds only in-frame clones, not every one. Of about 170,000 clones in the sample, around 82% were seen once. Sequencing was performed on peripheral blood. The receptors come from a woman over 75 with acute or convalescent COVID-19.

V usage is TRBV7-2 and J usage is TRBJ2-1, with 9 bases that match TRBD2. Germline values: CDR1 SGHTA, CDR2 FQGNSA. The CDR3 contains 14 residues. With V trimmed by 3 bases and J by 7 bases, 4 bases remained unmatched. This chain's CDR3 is CASSFAGGLNEQFF. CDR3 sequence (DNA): TGTGCCAGCAGCTTTGCGGGGGGGCTTAATGAGCAGTTCTTC.

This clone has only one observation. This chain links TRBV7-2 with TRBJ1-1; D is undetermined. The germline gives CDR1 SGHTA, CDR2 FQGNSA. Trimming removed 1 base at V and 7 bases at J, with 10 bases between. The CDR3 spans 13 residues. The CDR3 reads CASSLVPDYEAFF. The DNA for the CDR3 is TGTGCCAGCAGCTTAGTCCCGGACTATGAAGCTTTCTTT.